The 17 T cell receptor beta chains reported below all come from one sample, sequenced in a study of T cell responses to AZD1222 COVID-19 vaccine. Sequencing was performed with immunoSEQ multiplex PCR; in TCRdb, only in-frame clones are kept and a portion is missing. Of more than 95,000 clones in the sample, 90% were seen once. The sequencing used peripheral blood, collected on day 0 of AZD1222 vaccination. These receptor sequences come from an adult in good health.

The gene calls are TRBV3-1 (or the pseudogene TRBV3-2) and TRBJ2-5, with no clear D. Germline V gene data show CDR1 as LGHDT and CDR2 as YNNKEL (reference sequence). V was cut by 4 bases and J by 1 base, with 10 bases left in between. This CDR3 is 14 amino acids long. In nucleotides, the CDR3 is TGTGCCAGCAGCCCGACGGCGACCCAAGAGACCCAGTACTTC. This gives the protein CASSPTATQETQYF.

The chain's CDR3 is CSVEKRRYCTDTQYF. CDR3 in DNA: TGCAGCGTTGAAAAACGTAGGTATTGCACAGATACGCAGTATTTT. V usage is TRBV29-1 and J usage is TRBJ2-3; D not resolved. CDR1 and CDR2 from the germline V gene are SQVTM and ANQGSEA. The CDR3 totals 15 residues. V lost 2 bases and J lost 1, with 13 bases in between.

V usage is TRBV15 and J usage is TRBJ1-2; D perhaps matches TRBD1 (5 bases). Trimming removed 0 bases from V and 8 bases from J, with 16 bases in between. The germline CDR1 and CDR2 sequences are LNHNV and YYDKDF (reference sequence). The CDR3 is 15 amino acids. CDR3 loop: CATSRDSVETEGYTF. The CDR3 region has the DNA TGTGCCACCAGCAGAGATTCGGTCGAGACAGAAGGCTACACCTTC.

The V gene is TRBV5-1, the J gene TRBJ2-1; 12 bases match TRBD2. The V gene end was trimmed by 0 bases and the J gene end by 0 bases; junction bases not matched to a gene: 4. Germline lookup yields CDR1 SGHRS and CDR2 YFSETQ. CDR3 length: 18 amino acids. The DNA for the CDR3 is TGCGCCAGCAGCTTGGGACTAGCGGGAGTGAGCTCCTACAATGAGCAGTTCTTC. Its translation: CASSLGLAGVSSYNEQFF.

V gene TRBV5-1 combines with J gene TRBJ2-7; tentatively, D is TRBD2 (6 bases). Germline-derived CDR1 and CDR2 are SGHRS and YFSETQ. Trimming pared 3 bases from V and 4 bases from J, leaving 17 bases between. The CDR3 consists of 15 residues. Here the CDR3 reads CASSSPEAGLYEQYF. CDR3 sequence (DNA): TGCGCCAGCAGCTCGCCCGAGGCGGGATTATACGAGCAGTACTTC.

The V gene is TRBV6-5, the J gene TRBJ2-5; weak D call: TRBD2 (5 bases). Germline values: CDR1 MNHEY, CDR2 SVGAGI. The CDR3 totals 14 residues. The germline V and J ends were trimmed by 6 bases and 7 bases, with 18 bases remaining between them. CDR3 protein: CASSSGGGGRTQYF. The CDR3 nucleotides read TGTGCCAGCAGCTCCGGAGGAGGCGGAAGGACCCAGTACTTC.

This chain joins TRBV19 and TRBJ2-7; TRBD2 agrees at 8 bases. With V trimmed by 5 bases and J by 6 bases, 9 bases remained unmatched. Germline V gene data show CDR1 as LNHDA and CDR2 as SQIVND (reference sequence). The CDR3 extends over 14 amino acids. The CDR3 sequence is CASSDQAGVVEQYF. As DNA, the CDR3 is TGTGCCAGTAGTGACCAAGCGGGAGTGGTCGAGCAGTACTTC.

V usage is TRBV6-5 and J usage is TRBJ1-1; perhaps TRBD1 as D (6 bases). The CDR3 runs 15 residues. Per the germline V gene, CDR1 is MNHEY and CDR2 is SVGAGI. Trimming took 0 bases from V and 3 from J, leaving 11 bases between them. DNA of the CDR3: TGTGCCAGCAGTTACTCGGCAGGGGTGGACACTGAAGCTTTCTTT. Translated: CASSYSAGVDTEAFF.

The rearrangement links TRBV19 to TRBJ2-7; D is possibly TRBD1 or TRBD2 (6 bases each). The V end lost 0 bases, the J end lost 7 bases, and 19 bases lay between the germline ends. Per the germline V gene, CDR1 is LNHDA and CDR2 is SQIVND (reference sequence). This CDR3 contains 16 residues. CDR3 bases: TGTGCCAGTAGTATAGACACCGGGACAAGGGCGGGAGAGCAGTACTTC. Amino acids: CASSIDTGTRAGEQYF. The full variable domain, rest sourced from reference TRBV19 and TRBJ2-7, is DGGITQSPKYLFRKEGQNVTLSCEQNLNHDAMYWYRQDPGQGLRLIYYSQIVNDFQKGDIAEGYSVSREKKESFPLTVTSAQKNPTAFYLCASSIDTGTRAGEQYFGPGTRLTVT.

The chain combines TRBV19 with TRBJ2-1; D not resolved. In germline, CDR1 is LNHDA, CDR2 SQIVND (reference sequence). With 3 bases removed from V and 4 bases from J, the gap between germline ends came to 4 bases. The CDR3 covers 12 residues. In DNA form, the CDR3 reads TGTGCCAGTAGTATTTCTTACAATGAGCAGTTCTTC. It yields the protein CASSISYNEQFF. Supplemented by reference TRBV19 and TRBJ2-1, the full variable domain reads DGGITQSPKYLFRKEGQNVTLSCEQNLNHDAMYWYRQDPGQGLRLIYYSQIVNDFQKGDIAEGYSVSREKKESFPLTVTSAQKNPTAFYLCASSISYNEQFFGPGTRLTVL.

This chain links TRBV24-1 with TRBJ1-5; TRBD1 is a possible D gene (5 bases). V lost 7 bases and J lost 8, with 17 bases in between. CDR3 length: 14 residues. Germline V gene lookup returns CDR1 KGHDR and CDR2 SFDVKD. Here the CDR3 DNA reads TGTGCCACCAGCCCAAACCGGAGCAGGGAGCCCCAGCATTTT. This codes for CATSPNRSREPQHF.

V gene TRBV28 combines with J gene TRBJ1-5, with 12 bases lining up with TRBD1. The trim removed 3 bases at V and 6 bases at J, leaving 3 bases unmatched. Germline CDR1 reads MDHEN; CDR2 reads SYDVKM. The CDR3 has 15 residues. CDR3 DNA: TGTGCCAGCAGTTTCGGGACAGGGGGCGGTCAGCCCCAGCATTTT. Protein product: CASSFGTGGGQPQHF.

The chain recombines TRBV13 with TRBJ1-2; D perhaps matches TRBD1 (5 bases). This CDR3 comprises 14 residues. CDR1 is PRHDT, CDR2 FYEKMQ, per germline (reference sequence). Trimming took 1 base from V and 6 from J, leaving 12 bases between them. The CDR3 loop is CASSLAQGDDGYTF. The CDR3 bases are TGTGCCAGCAGCTTAGCGCAGGGTGACGATGGCTACACCTTC.

The J gene is TRBJ1-1, the V gene TRBV12-3 or TRBV12-4; no reliable D call. V lost 3 bases and J 5 bases, leaving 7 bases between the germline ends. The CDR3 loop spans 12 amino acids. CDR3 DNA: TGTGCCAGCAGTTTTCCCGGGACTGAAGCTTTCTTT. This gives the protein CASSFPGTEAFF.

The chain carries TRBV3-1 (or the pseudogene TRBV3-2) and TRBJ2-7; 7 bases line up with TRBD1. The CDR3 covers 12 residues. Germline trimming cut 4 bases from V and 9 bases from J; bases unmatched to any gene: 6. Germline assignment: CDR1 LGHDT and CDR2 YNNKEL (reference sequence). CDR3 nucleotide sequence: TGTGCCAGCAGCCCCCAGGCAGGGGGGCAGTACTTC. Amino acid sequence: CASSPQAGGQYF.

This clone has just a few counts. V and J are TRBV19 and TRBJ2-2; 7 bases agree with TRBD2. Losses at the gene ends were 11 bases for V and 5 bases for J; bases not matched to a gene: 11. This CDR3 spans 14 amino acids. CDR1 LNHDA and CDR2 SQIVND come from the germline V gene (reference sequence). Here the CDR3 DNA reads TGTGCCTCCAGGGAGGGAGTTTGGACCGGGGAGCTGTTTTTT. Encoded protein: CASREGVWTGELFF. Full variable domain (outside the CDR3, taken from reference TRBV19 and TRBJ2-2): DGGITQSPKYLFRKEGQNVTLSCEQNLNHDAMYWYRQDPGQGLRLIYYSQIVNDFQKGDIAEGYSVSREKKESFPLTVTSAQKNPTAFYLCASREGVWTGELFFGEGSRLTVL.

V usage is TRBV5-1 and J usage is TRBJ2-7; D not certain. Trimming removed 5 bases from V and 5 bases from J, with 17 bases in between. Per germline, CDR1 SGHRS and CDR2 YFSETQ. The length of the CDR3 is 14 residues. This CDR3 reads CASRLTGPRDEQYF. In DNA form, the CDR3 reads TGCGCCAGCAGACTGACTGGGCCTAGGGACGAGCAGTACTTC.